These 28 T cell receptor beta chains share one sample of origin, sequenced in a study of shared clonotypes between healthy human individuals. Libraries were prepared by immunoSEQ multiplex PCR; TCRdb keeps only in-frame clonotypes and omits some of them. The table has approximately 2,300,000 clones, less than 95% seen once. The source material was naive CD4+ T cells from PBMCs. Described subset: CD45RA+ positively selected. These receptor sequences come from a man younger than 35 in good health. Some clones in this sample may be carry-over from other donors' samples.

In DNA form, the CDR3 reads TGCGCCAGCAGCTTGTCTCCTATAGGGCAATCCTACAATGAGCAGTTCTTC. It translates to CASSLSPIGQSYNEQFF. The rearrangement joins TRBV5-1 to TRBJ2-1, with D uncertain. CDR3 length: 17 amino acids. The V end was cut by 1 base, the J end by 1 base, with 15 bases between. CDR1 SGHRS and CDR2 YFSETQ come from the germline V gene.

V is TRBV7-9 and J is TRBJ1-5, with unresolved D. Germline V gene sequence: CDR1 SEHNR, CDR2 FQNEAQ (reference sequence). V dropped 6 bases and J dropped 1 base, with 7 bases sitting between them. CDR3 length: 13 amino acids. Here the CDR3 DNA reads TGTGCCAGCAGTATGGACAGCAATCAGCCCCAGCATTTT. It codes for CASSMDSNQPQHF.

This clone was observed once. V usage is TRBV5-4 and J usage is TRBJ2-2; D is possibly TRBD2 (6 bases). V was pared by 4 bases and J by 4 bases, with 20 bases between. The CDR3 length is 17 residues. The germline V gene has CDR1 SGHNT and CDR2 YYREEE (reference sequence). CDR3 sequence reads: CASSPNSGVGSTGELFF. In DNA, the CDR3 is TGTGCCAGCAGCCCCAACTCGGGAGTTGGGTCCACCGGGGAGCTGTTTTTT. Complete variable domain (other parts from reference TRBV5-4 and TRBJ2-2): ETGVTQSPTHLIKTRGQQVTLRCSSQSGHNTVSWYQQALGQGPQFIFQYYREEENGRGNFPPRFSGLQFPNYSSELNVNALELDDSALYLCASSPNSGVGSTGELFFGEGSRLTVL.

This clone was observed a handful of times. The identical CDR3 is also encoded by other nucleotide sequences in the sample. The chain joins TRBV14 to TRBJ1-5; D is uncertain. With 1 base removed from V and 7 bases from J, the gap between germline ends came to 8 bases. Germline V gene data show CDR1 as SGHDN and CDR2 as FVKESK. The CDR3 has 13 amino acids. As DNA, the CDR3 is TGTGCCAGCAGCCAAGGCGGCTGGCAGCCCCAGCATTTT. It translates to CASSQGGWQPQHF.

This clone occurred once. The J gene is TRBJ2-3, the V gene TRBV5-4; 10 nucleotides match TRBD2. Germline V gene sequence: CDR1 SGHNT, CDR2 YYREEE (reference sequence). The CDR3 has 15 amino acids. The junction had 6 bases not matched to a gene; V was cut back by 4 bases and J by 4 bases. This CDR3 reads CASSGAGGPADTQYF. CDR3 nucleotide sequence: TGTGCCAGCAGCGGAGCGGGAGGGCCCGCAGATACGCAGTATTTT.

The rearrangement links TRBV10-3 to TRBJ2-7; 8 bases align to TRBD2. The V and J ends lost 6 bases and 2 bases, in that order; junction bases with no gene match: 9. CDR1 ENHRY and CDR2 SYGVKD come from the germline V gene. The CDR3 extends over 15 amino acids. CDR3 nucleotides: TGTGCCATCAGCGCTCCGGGACTAGAGACCTACGAGCAGTACTTC. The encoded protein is CAISAPGLETYEQYF.

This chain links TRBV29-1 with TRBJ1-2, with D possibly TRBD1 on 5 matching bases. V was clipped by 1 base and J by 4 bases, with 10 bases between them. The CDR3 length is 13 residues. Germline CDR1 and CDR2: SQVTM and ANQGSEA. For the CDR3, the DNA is TGCAGCGTTGAAGGGAATGGGGCCTATGGCTACACCTTC. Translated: CSVEGNGAYGYTF. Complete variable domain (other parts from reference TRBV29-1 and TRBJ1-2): SAVISQKPSRDICQRGTSLTIQCQVDSQVTMMFWYRQQPGQSLTLIATANQGSEATYESGFVIDKFPISRPNLTFSTLTVSNMSPEDSSIYLCSVEGNGAYGYTFGSGTRLTVV.

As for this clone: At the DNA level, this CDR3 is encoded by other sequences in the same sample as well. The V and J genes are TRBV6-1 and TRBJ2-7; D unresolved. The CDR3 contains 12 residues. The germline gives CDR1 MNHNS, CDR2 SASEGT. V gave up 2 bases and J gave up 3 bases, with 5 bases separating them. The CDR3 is CASSETSYEQYF. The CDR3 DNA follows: TGTGCCAGCAGTGAAACAAGCTACGAGCAGTACTTC.

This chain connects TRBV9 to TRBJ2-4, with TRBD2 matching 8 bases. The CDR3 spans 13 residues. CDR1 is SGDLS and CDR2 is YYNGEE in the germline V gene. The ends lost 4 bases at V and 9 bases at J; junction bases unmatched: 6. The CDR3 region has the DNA TGTGCCAGCAGCCCTACGGGAGGGTCCATTCAGTACTTC. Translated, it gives CASSPTGGSIQYF.

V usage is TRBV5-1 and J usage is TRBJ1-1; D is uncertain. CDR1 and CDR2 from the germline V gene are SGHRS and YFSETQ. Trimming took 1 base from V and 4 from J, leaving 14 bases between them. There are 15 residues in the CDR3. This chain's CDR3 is CASSLLEGLGTEAFF. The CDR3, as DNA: TGCGCCAGCAGCTTGTTAGAGGGTTTGGGCACTGAAGCTTTCTTT.

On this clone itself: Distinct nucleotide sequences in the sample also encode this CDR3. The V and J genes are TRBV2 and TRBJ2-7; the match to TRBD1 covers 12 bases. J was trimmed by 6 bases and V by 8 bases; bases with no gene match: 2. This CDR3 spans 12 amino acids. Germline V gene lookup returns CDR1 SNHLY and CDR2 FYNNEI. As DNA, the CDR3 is TGTGCCAGCCGGGACAGGGGGCCCGAGCAGTACTTC. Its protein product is CASRDRGPEQYF.

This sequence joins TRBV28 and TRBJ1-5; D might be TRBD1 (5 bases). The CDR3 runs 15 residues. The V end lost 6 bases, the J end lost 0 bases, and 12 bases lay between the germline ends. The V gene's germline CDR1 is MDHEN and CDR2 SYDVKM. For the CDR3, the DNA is TGTGCCAGCAGCCCGGGGACTTCTAGCAATCAGCCCCAGCATTTT. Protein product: CASSPGTSSNQPQHF. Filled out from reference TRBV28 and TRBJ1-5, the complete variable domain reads DVKVTQSSRYLVKRTGEKVFLECVQDMDHENMFWYRQDPGLGLRLIYFSYDVKMKEKGDIPEGYSVSREKKERFSLILESASTNQTSMYLCASSPGTSSNQPQHFGDGTRLSIL.

CDR3: CASSLDRGTYGYTF. DNA for the CDR3: TGCGCCAGCAGCCTGGACAGGGGGACCTATGGCTACACCTTC. This chain links TRBV4-1 with TRBJ1-2, with 10 bases that match TRBD1. The CDR3 contains 14 residues. J lost 4 bases, V lost 4 bases, and 3 bases had no gene match. CDR1 MGHRA and CDR2 YSYEKL come from the germline V gene.

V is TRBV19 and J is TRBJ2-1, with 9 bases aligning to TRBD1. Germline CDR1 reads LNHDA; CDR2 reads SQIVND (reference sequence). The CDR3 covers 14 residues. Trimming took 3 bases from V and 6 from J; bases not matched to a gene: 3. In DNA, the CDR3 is TGTGCCAGTAGTATGGACAGGGGCGTCAATGAGCAGTTCTTC. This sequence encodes CASSMDRGVNEQFF. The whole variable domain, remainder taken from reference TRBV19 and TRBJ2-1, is DGGITQSPKYLFRKEGQNVTLSCEQNLNHDAMYWYRQDPGQGLRLIYYSQIVNDFQKGDIAEGYSVSREKKESFPLTVTSAQKNPTAFYLCASSMDRGVNEQFFGPGTRLTVL.

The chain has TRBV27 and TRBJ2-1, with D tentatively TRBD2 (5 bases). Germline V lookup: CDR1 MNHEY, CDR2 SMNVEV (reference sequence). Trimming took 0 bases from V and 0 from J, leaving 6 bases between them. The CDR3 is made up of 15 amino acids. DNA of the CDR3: TGTGCCAGCAGTTTATCCGCGGGCTCCTACAATGAGCAGTTCTTC. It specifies CASSLSAGSYNEQFF.

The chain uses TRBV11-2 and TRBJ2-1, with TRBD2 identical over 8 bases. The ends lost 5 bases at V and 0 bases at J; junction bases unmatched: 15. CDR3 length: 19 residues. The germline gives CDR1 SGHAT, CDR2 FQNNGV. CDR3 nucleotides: TGTGCCAGCAGCCCAGTCGCCCGTCAGCGGGAGAGCTCCTACAATGAGCAGTTCTTC. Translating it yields CASSPVARQRESSYNEQFF.

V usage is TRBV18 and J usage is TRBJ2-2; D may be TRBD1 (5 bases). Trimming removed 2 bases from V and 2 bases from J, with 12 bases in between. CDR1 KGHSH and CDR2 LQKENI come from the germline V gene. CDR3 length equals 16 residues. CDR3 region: CASSPSWQGNTGELFF. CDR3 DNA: TGTGCCAGCTCACCATCATGGCAGGGTAACACCGGGGAGCTGTTTTTT. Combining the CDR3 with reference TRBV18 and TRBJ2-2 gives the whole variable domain NAGVMQNPRHLVRRRGQEARLRCSPMKGHSHVYWYRQLPEEGLKFMVYLQKENIIDESGMPKERFSAEFPKEGPSILRIQQVVRGDSAAYFCASSPSWQGNTGELFFGEGSRLTVL.

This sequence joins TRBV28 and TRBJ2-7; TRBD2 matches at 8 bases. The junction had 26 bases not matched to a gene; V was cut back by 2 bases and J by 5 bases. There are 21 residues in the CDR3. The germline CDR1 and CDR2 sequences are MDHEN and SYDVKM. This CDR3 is CASSLVPLYEPNSGIADEQYF. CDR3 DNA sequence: TGTGCCAGCAGTTTAGTCCCCCTCTACGAACCAAATAGCGGGATTGCGGACGAGCAGTACTTC.

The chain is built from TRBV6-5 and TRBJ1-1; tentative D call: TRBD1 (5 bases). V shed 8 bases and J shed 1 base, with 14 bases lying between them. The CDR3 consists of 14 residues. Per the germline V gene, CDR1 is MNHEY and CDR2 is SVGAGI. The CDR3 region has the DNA TGTGCCAGCCGAAATCGGGGACGGAACACTGAAGCTTTCTTT. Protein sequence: CASRNRGRNTEAFF.

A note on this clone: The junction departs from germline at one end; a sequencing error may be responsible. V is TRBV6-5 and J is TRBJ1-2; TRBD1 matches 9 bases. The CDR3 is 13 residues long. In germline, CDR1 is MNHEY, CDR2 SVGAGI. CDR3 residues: CAISWDRVQGYTF. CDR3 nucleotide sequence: TGTGCCATCAGTTGGGACAGGGTACAGGGCTACACCTTC.

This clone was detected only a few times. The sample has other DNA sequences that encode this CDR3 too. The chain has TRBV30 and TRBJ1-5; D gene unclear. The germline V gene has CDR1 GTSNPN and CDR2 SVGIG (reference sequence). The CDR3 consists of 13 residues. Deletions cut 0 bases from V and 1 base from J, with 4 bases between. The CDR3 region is CAWSVGSNQPQHF. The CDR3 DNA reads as TGTGCCTGGAGTGTTGGGAGCAATCAGCCCCAGCATTTT.

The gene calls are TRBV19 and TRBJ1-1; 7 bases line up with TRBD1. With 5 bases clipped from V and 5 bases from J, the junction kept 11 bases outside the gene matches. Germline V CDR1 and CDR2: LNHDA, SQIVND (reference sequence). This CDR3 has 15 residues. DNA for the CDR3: TGTGCCAGTAGTGTACAGGGGAGAAGAAAGACTGAAGCTTTCTTT. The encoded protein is CASSVQGRRKTEAFF.

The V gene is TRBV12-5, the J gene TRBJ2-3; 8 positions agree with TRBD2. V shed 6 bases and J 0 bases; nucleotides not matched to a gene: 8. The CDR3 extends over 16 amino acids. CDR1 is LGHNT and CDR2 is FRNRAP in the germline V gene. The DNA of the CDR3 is TGTGCTAGTGGACTAGCGGTTTCCGCTAGCACAGATACGCAGTATTTT. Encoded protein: CASGLAVSASTDTQYF.

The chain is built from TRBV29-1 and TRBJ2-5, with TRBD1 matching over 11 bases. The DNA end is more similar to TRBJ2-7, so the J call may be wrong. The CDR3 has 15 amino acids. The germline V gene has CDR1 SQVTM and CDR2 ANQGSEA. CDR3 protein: CSAAIGTGGYDEQYF. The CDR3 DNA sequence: TGCAGCGCCGCGATCGGGACAGGGGGTTATGACGAGCAGTACTTC.

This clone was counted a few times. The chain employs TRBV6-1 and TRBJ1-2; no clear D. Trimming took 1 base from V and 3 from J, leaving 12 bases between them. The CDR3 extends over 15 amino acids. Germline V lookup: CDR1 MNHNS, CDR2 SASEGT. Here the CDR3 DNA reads TGTGCCAGCAGTGAAGGGTGGACCCCCGACTATGGCTACACCTTC. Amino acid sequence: CASSEGWTPDYGYTF.

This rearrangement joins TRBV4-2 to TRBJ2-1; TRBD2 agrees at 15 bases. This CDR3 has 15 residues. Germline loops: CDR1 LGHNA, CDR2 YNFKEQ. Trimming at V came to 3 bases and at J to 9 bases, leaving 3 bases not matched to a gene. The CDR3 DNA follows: TGTGCCAGCAGCCATGGACTAGCGGGAGGGGCTGAGCAGTTCTTC. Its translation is CASSHGLAGGAEQFF.

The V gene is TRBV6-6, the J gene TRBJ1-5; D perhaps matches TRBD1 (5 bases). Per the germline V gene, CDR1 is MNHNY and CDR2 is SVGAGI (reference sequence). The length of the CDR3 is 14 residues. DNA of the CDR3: TGTGCTACCAGGGTGGGGCGAAGCAATCAGCCCCAGCATTTT. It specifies CATRVGRSNQPQHF.

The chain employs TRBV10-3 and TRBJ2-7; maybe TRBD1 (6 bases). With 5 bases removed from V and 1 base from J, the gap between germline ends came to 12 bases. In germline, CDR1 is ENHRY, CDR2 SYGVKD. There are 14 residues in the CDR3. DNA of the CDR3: TGTGCCATCAGTCAGCAACAGGGTTCCTACGAGCAGTACTTC. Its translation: CAISQQQGSYEQYF.